One T cell receptor (beta chain) is described in this entry. V lost 0 bases, J lost 4 bases, and 5 bases stayed unmatched. The germline gives CDR1 ENHRY, CDR2 SYGVKD. The CDR3 loop spans 15 amino acids. These data come from a study of blood T cell repertoires in COVID-19. Study background: Samples representing acute and convalescent COVID-19 were sourced from the United States, Italy and Spain. From T cells, B-cell-depleted T cells, or PBMCs came the material, which was cDNA or gDNA.

Authors' analysis steps: Estimates of nucleated cell counts were drawn from the amplification of reference gene primers. The protocol was immunoSEQ multiplex PCR, while the TCRdb copy is restricted to in-frame clones and leaves out a portion. The DNA gave D and trimming, while V, J and clone size come from that table. Among approximately 300,000 clones, more than 75% were seen once, and the ten largest hold 1.5% to 2%. The clonotype originates from a woman between 45 and 65 years old with acute or convalescent COVID-19. The material sequenced was peripheral blood. The chain joins TRBV10-3 to TRBJ2-7; 8 nucleotides align to TRBD2. For the CDR3, the DNA is TGTGCCATCAGTGAGTCAGGGACTAGAGGTTACGAGCAGTACTTC. Translation: CAISESGTRGYEQYF.